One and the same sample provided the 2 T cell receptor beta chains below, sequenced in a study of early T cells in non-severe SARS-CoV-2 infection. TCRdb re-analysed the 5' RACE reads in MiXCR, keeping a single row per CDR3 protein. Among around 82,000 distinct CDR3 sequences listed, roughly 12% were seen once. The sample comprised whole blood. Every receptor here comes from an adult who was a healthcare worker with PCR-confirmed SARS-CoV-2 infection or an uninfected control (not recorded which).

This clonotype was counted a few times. CDR3 sequence: CSVEEGGGQNYGYTF. The CDR3 coding sequence is TGCAGCGTTGAAGAAGGGGGCGGGCAGAACTATGGCTACACCTTC. The rearrangement joins TRBV29-1 to TRBJ1-2, with 7 positions matching TRBD1. CDR1 is SQVTM and CDR2 is ANQGSEA in the germline V gene. CDR3 length: 15 amino acids. Trimming took 0 bases from V and 2 from J; bases not matched to a gene: 6.

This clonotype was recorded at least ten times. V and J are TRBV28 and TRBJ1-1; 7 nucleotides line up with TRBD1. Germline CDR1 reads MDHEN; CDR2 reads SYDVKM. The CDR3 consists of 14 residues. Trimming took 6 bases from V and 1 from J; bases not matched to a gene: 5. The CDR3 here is CASRPGQPNTEAFF. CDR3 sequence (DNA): TGTGCCAGCAGGCCGGGACAGCCGAACACTGAAGCTTTCTTT.